Presented here are 15 T cell receptor beta chains from one specimen sequenced in a study of shared clonotypes between healthy human individuals. The assay was immunoSEQ multiplex PCR, and TCRdb's table has in-frame clones only and misses some. The sample records roughly 1,000,000 clones, around 78% being singletons. Sequencing was performed on memory CD4+ T cells from PBMCs. The sample's subset: CD45RA-negative fraction. These receptors all come from a man aged 18 to 35 in good health. Some clones in this sample may be carry-over from other donors' samples.

V is TRBV7-2 and J is TRBJ1-2; a possible D gene is TRBD1 (5 bases). The germline CDR1 and CDR2 sequences are SGHTA and FQGNSA. V lost 0 bases, J lost 5 bases, and 10 bases lay in between. There are 14 residues in the CDR3. Written as DNA, the CDR3 is TGTGCCAGCAGCTTAGCGTCGACAGATTATGGCTACACCTTC. Encoded protein: CASSLASTDYGYTF.

The rearrangement uses TRBV10-3 and TRBJ1-1; no definite D call. Germline assignment: CDR1 ENHRY and CDR2 SYGVKD. This CDR3 is built from 15 residues. V lost 6 bases and J lost 2, with 16 bases in between. The CDR3 DNA is TGTGCCATCAGCGAAGACGGCCATCTCAACACTGAAGCTTTCTTT. Its protein product is CAISEDGHLNTEAFF.

This chain joins TRBV11-3 and TRBJ1-1; D ambiguous. The germline V and J ends were trimmed by 1 base and 4 bases, with 7 bases remaining between them. Germline CDR1 reads SGHNT; CDR2 reads YENEEA. This CDR3 is 13 amino acids long. The CDR3 protein is CASSLAASTEAFF. The CDR3 coding sequence is TGTGCCAGCAGCTTAGCGGCGTCCACTGAAGCTTTCTTT.

The chain carries TRBV6-5 and TRBJ2-7; 9 bases align to TRBD1. This CDR3 comprises 14 residues. Trimming at V came to 6 bases and at J to 3 bases, leaving 6 bases not matched to a gene. Germline assignment: CDR1 MNHEY and CDR2 SVGAGI. The chain's CDR3 is CASRSQTGGYEQYF. The DNA for the CDR3 is TGTGCCAGCAGATCACAGACAGGGGGCTACGAGCAGTACTTC.

As to this clone: This likely reflects a read error, since a far larger clone is one base away. The chain uses TRBV7-8 and TRBJ2-5; D is ambiguous. The ends were cut back, 3 bases at V and 1 base at J, with 0 bases in the middle. The CDR3 is made up of 11 amino acids. Germline assignment: CDR1 SGHVS and CDR2 FQNEAQ. In DNA, the CDR3 is TGTGCCAGCAGCTTCCAAGAGACCCAGTACTTC. Encoded protein: CASSFQETQYF.

The chain links TRBV19 to TRBJ2-5; 13 bases are shared with TRBD2. Losses at the gene ends were 3 bases for V and 5 bases for J; bases not matched to a gene: 6. The germline gives CDR1 LNHDA, CDR2 SQIVND (reference sequence). This CDR3 is built from 16 residues. The DNA of the CDR3 is TGTGCCAGTAGTATCGGACTAGCGGGAGTGGTGGAGACCCAGTACTTC. Translating it yields CASSIGLAGVVETQYF.

In the case of this clone: This may be a read error, as it is one base from a much larger clone. The chain uses TRBV5-4 and TRBJ2-1; D might be TRBD1 or TRBD2, each matching 5 bases. The CDR3 totals 13 residues. V was trimmed by 4 bases and J by 5 bases, leaving 10 bases between them. From germline, CDR1 is SGHNT and CDR2 YYREEE (reference sequence). The CDR3 is CASSPRGDNEQFF. CDR3 in DNA: TGTGCCAGCAGCCCCCGGGGCGACAATGAGCAGTTCTTC.

J is TRBJ2-3 and V is TRBV4-3; the match to TRBD2 covers 7 bases. Trimming cost V 1 base and J 4 bases; bases outside gene matches: 8. CDR3 size: 16 residues. Looked up from germline, CDR1 is LGHNA and CDR2 is YSLEER. The CDR3: CASSQASGEGADTQYF. The CDR3 bases are TGCGCCAGCAGCCAAGCTAGCGGAGAAGGGGCAGATACGCAGTATTTT.

This chain links TRBV2 with TRBJ1-3; TRBD1 might be the D (5 bases). This CDR3 contains 15 residues. Trimming pared 4 bases from V and 2 bases from J, leaving 12 bases between. Germline V lookup: CDR1 SNHLY, CDR2 FYNNEI. CDR3 residues: CASSVMGLAGNTIYF. For the CDR3, the DNA is TGTGCCAGCAGTGTCATGGGGCTGGCTGGAAACACCATATATTTT.

A single count supports this clone. This chain links TRBV10-2 with TRBJ2-1, with TRBD2 matching 14 bases. The CDR3 is made up of 17 amino acids. Trimming cost V 3 bases and J 8 bases; bases outside gene matches: 9. Per germline, CDR1 WSHSY and CDR2 SAAADI. The CDR3 spells CASSDPGTSGSLDEQFF. In DNA form, the CDR3 reads TGCGCCAGCAGTGACCCCGGGACTAGCGGGAGTCTCGATGAGCAGTTCTTC.

In its sample, this clone was seen many times. This chain links TRBV28 with TRBJ1-2, with 9 bases identical to TRBD1. Losses at the gene ends were 6 bases for V and 4 bases for J; bases not matched to a gene: 3. This CDR3 has 13 amino acids. Germline lookup yields CDR1 MDHEN and CDR2 SYDVKM. The CDR3 protein is CASRSGQGYGYTF. CDR3 in DNA: TGTGCCAGCAGATCGGGACAGGGCTATGGCTACACCTTC.

The chain links TRBV28 to TRBJ1-5; D remains unclear. Germline loops: CDR1 MDHEN, CDR2 SYDVKM. The CDR3 runs 13 residues. Trimming took 7 bases from V and 5 from J, leaving 12 bases between them. The chain's CDR3 is CASTGDPDQPQHF. For the CDR3, the DNA is TGTGCCAGCACCGGGGATCCAGATCAGCCCCAGCATTTT.

The chain links TRBV13 to TRBJ2-6; D is tentatively TRBD1 or TRBD2 (7 bases each). CDR3 length equals 17 residues. Per the germline V gene, CDR1 is PRHDT and CDR2 is FYEKMQ (reference sequence). With 7 bases removed from V and 0 bases from J, the gap between germline ends came to 16 bases. DNA of the CDR3: TGTGCCAGCACCTCAGGGGGAGGGAGCTCTGGGGCCAACGTCCTGACTTTC. Amino acids: CASTSGGGSSGANVLTF.

This clone was observed a handful of times. The identical CDR3 is also encoded by other nucleotide sequences in the sample. The chain recombines TRBV2 with TRBJ1-5; the D gene is possibly TRBD1 (5 bases). This CDR3 has 15 residues. Trimming stripped 1 base from V and 2 bases from J, with 9 bases between. CDR1 SNHLY and CDR2 FYNNEI come from the germline V gene. The CDR3 protein is CASSEGRVGNQPQHF. The CDR3 nucleotides read TGTGCCAGCAGTGAAGGCAGGGTCGGCAATCAGCCCCAGCATTTT. Variable domain in full (rest from reference TRBV2 and TRBJ1-5): EPEVTQTPSHQVTQMGQEVILRCVPISNHLYFYWYRQILGQKVEFLVSFYNNEISEKSEIFDDQFSVERPDGSNFTLKIRSTKLEDSAMYFCASSEGRVGNQPQHFGDGTRLSIL.

The CDR3 reads CASSVGQGGTTEAFF. In nucleotides, the CDR3 is TGCGCCAGCAGCGTGGGACAGGGCGGGACCACTGAAGCTTTCTTT. This chain joins TRBV5-1 and TRBJ1-1; 9 bases are a match to TRBD1. V dropped 4 bases and J dropped 4; count of bases not matched to a gene: 8. CDR3 length: 15 amino acids. Germline V gene data show CDR1 as SGHRS and CDR2 as YFSETQ.